The 9 T cell receptor beta chains below were found in one sample sequenced in a study of cytomegalovirus exposure and HLA in healthy donors. Sequencing was performed with immunoSEQ multiplex PCR; in TCRdb, only in-frame clones are kept and a portion is missing. The table has 170,000 or so clones, roughly four fifths seen once. The sequencing input was PBMCs. The receptors shown here come from a woman aged 18-29 years in good health and CMV-seropositive.

The chain combines TRBV7-9 with TRBJ2-1; the match to TRBD1 covers 7 bases. Per the germline V gene, CDR1 is SEHNR and CDR2 is FQNEAQ (reference sequence). This CDR3 is built from 17 residues. V shed 4 bases, J shed 4 bases, and the junction held 13 bases outside the gene matches. The CDR3 loop is CASSSGFTGDNYNEQFF. The DNA for the CDR3 is TGTGCCAGCAGCTCCGGATTTACAGGGGACAATTACAATGAGCAGTTCTTC.

This chain links TRBV27 with TRBJ2-1; 10 positions agree with TRBD2. With V trimmed by 4 bases and J by 7 bases, 16 bases remained unmatched. Germline V gene sequence: CDR1 MNHEY, CDR2 SMNVEV (reference sequence). The CDR3 contains 18 residues. In DNA form, the CDR3 reads TGTGCCAGCAGTTCTACAGGGAATAGCGGGGGGTCTTATAATGAGCAGTTCTTC. Its translation: CASSSTGNSGGSYNEQFF.

The chain joins TRBV5-1 to TRBJ1-1, with TRBD1 identical over 9 bases. Germline trimming cut 0 bases from V and 6 bases from J; bases unmatched to any gene: 9. The CDR3 extends over 16 amino acids. CDR1 and CDR2 (germline): SGHRS, YFSETQ. CDR3 sequence (DNA): TGCGCCAGCAGCTTGGGGACAGGGGTTTTGGACGCTGAAGCTTTCTTT. Its translation: CASSLGTGVLDAEAFF.

V is TRBV21-1 and J is TRBJ1-3; the table's D call, TRBD1, was not checked against the DNA. TRBV21-1 is annotated as a pseudogene. This CDR3 is 18 amino acids long. The CDR3 DNA reads TGTGCCAGCAGCAAAGCTGAGATTGGGACAGGAGCAGGAAACACCATATATTTT. Its translation: CASSKAEIGTGAGNTIYF.

The chain carries TRBV10-3 and TRBJ1-1; no clear D. CDR3 size: 14 residues. Trimming removed 5 bases at V and 3 bases at J, with 13 bases between. Germline CDR1 and CDR2: ENHRY and SYGVKD. The CDR3 sequence: CAISLTGGDTEAFF. Here the CDR3 DNA reads TGTGCCATCAGTCTGACCGGCGGGGACACTGAAGCTTTCTTT.

This sequence joins TRBV14 and TRBJ1-2; a possible D gene is TRBD1 (6 bases). Germline CDR1 SGHDN, CDR2 FVKESK. The CDR3 consists of 14 residues. V was pared by 4 bases and J by 8 bases, with 17 bases between. DNA for the CDR3: TGTGCCAGCAGCCTCGCCGGACAGCCCTTAGGCTACACCTTC. Amino acids: CASSLAGQPLGYTF.

J is TRBJ2-1 and V is TRBV4-1; 7 bases fit TRBD1. The CDR3 is 12 amino acids. Germline V gives CDR1 MGHRA, CDR2 YSYEKL. Losses at the gene ends were 4 bases for V and 10 bases for J; bases not matched to a gene: 4. CDR3 coding DNA: TGCGCCAGCAGCCCGCAAGGGGGCGAGCAGTTCTTC. Translated: CASSPQGGEQFF.

The gene calls are TRBV9 and TRBJ2-2; D is uncertain. The CDR3 totals 13 residues. The ends were cut back, 4 bases at V and 6 bases at J, with 10 bases in the middle. Germline CDR1 reads SGDLS; CDR2 reads YYNGEE. CDR3 nucleotide sequence: TGTGCCAGCAGCCGTGGGCAGGCCGGGGAGCTGTTTTTT. It yields the protein CASSRGQAGELFF.

This sequence joins TRBV19 and TRBJ1-6, with a tentative D call TRBD1 (5 bases). CDR1 is LNHDA, CDR2 SQIVND, per germline (reference sequence). The CDR3 length is 16 residues. Trimming took off 2 bases at V and 2 bases at J, with 10 bases between the two ends. The CDR3 spells CASSISGAAYNSPLHF. For the CDR3, the DNA is TGTGCCAGTAGTATATCTGGGGCAGCCTATAATTCACCCCTCCACTTT.